This TCR beta chain was identified during a study of shared clonotypes between healthy human individuals. The CDR3 sequence is 14 residues long. Trimming shortened V by 3 bases and J by 3 bases, and 9 bases separated the two germline ends. Germline V gives CDR1 SGHTA, CDR2 FQGNSA. Method: immunoSEQ multiplex PCR; TCRdb's copy keeps in-frame clones and lacks some. The sample lists around 1.4 million clones, 97% to 99% occurring once. The rearrangement joins TRBV7-2 to TRBJ2-1; D is ambiguous. This clonotype was sampled from a young man in good health. The material sequenced was naive CD4+ T cells sorted from blood. Subset in this sample: CD45RA+ positively selected. The CDR3 loop is CASSFSGRYNEQFF. CDR3 bases: TGTGCCAGCAGCTTCTCGGGCCGCTACAATGAGCAGTTCTTC.